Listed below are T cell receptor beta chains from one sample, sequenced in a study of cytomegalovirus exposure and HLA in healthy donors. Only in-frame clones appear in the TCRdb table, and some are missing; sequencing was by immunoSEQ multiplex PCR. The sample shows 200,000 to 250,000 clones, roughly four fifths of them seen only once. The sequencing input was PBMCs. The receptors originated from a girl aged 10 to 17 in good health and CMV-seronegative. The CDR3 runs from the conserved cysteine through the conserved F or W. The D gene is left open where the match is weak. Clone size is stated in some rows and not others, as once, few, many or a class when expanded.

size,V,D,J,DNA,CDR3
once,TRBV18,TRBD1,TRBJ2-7,TGTGCCAGCTCACCGGGGATGACAGGGAGCGAGCAGTACTTC,CASSPGMTGSEQYF
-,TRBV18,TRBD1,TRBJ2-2,TGTGCCAGCTCGGAGAGACAGGGGAGGAACACCGGGGAGCTGTTTTTT,CASSERQGRNTGELFF
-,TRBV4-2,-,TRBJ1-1,TGTGCCAGCAGCCCAATTAGTAGTGAAGCTTTCTTT,CASSPISSEAFF
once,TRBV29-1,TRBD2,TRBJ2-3,TGCATGTGGACTAGCGGGGGGGCAGGAGATACGCAGTATTTT,CMWTSGGAGDTQYF
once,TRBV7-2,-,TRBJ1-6,TGTGCCAGCAGCTTAGGCGGGGGTGCGAATTCACCCCTCCACTTT,CASSLGGGANSPLHF
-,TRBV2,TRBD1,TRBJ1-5,TGTGCCAGCAGGGACAGGGGGCTGGACCTTCGGCCCCAGCATTTT,CASRDRGLDLRPQHF
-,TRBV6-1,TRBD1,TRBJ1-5,TGTGCCAGCAGGAGGGGACAGGATAGCAATCAGCCCCAGCATTTT,CASRRGQDSNQPQHF
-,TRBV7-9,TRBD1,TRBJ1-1,TGTGCCAGCAGCTCCCTCTTAGACAGGGACACTGAAGCTTTCTTT,CASSSLLDRDTEAFF
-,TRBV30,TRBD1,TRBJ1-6,TGTGCCTGGTCCGGGACAGGGGGATTTACGAATTCACCCCTCCACTTT,CAWSGTGGFTNSPLHF
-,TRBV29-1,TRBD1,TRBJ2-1,TGCAGCGTTTATAGACAGGGCGGGCAGAATAATGAGCAGTTCTTC,CSVYRQGGQNNEQFF
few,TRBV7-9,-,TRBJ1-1,TGTGCCAGCAGCCAGGGCGGGAACACTGAAGCTTTCTTT,CASSQGGNTEAFF
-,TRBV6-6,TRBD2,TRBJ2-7,TGTGCCAGCAGTTACGACGCGGGGGTGGAGTACTTC,CASSYDAGVEYF
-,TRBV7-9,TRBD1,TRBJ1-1,TGTGCCAGCAGCAAGACAGGGGGCACTGAAGCTTTCTTT,CASSKTGGTEAFF
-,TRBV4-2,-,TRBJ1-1,TGTGCCAGCAGCCGTGGGGGGACGCAGGAAAACACTGAAGCTTTCTTT,CASSRGGTQENTEAFF
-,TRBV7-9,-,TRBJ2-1,TGTGCCAGCCACGTAGGCGGAAATGAGCAGTTCTTC,CASHVGGNEQFF
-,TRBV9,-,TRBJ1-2,TGTGCCAGCAGCCCACGGACAGTCGACTATGGCTACACCTTC,CASSPRTVDYGYTF
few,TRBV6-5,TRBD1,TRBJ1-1,TGTGCCAGCAGTGCCTCGACAGGGAGGAACACTGAAGCTTTCTTT,CASSASTGRNTEAFF
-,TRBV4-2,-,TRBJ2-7,TGTGCCAGCAGCGCCACAGGGTTAGGGGCCTACGAGCAGTACTTC,CASSATGLGAYEQYF
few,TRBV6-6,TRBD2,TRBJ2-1,TGTGCCAGCAGTTACAGAGCTAGCGGATACAATGAGCAGTTCTTC,CASSYRASGYNEQFF
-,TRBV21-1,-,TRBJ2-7,TGTGCCAGCAGCAAAGGGGATTCTTCCGGGAAACCCTGCGAGCAGTACTTC,CASSKGDSSGKPCEQYF
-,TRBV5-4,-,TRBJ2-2,TGTGCCAGCAGCTTGGGCCAGGTGAACACCGGGGAGCTGTTTTTT,CASSLGQVNTGELFF
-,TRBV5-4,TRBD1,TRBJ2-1,TGTGCCAGCAGCTTGGGAACAGGGGCAGAGCAGTTCTTC,CASSLGTGAEQFF
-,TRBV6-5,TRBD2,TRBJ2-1,TGTGCCAGCAGTTACTCGTCGGGAGGGGTCTATGAGCAGTTCTTC,CASSYSSGGVYEQFF
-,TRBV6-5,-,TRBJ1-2,TGTGCCAGCAGTCCAGGAATAGCGGGGGGCTACACCTTC,CASSPGIAGGYTF
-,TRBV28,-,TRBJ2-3,TGTGCCAGCAGTTTTGGCGGGACAGATACGCAGTATTTT,CASSFGGTDTQYF
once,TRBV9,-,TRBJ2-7,TGTGCCAGCAGCGTAGGACTAAACTACGAGCAGTACTTC,CASSVGLNYEQYF
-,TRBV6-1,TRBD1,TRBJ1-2,TGTGCCAGCAGTGAAGCGGCAGGGGGGTATGGCTACACCTTC,CASSEAAGGYGYTF
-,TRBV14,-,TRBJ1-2,TGTGCCAGCAGCGACAGGAATTCCTATGGCTACACCTTC,CASSDRNSYGYTF
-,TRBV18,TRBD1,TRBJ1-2,TGTGCCAGCTCACCGTCTCGGGACAGACTTAATGGCTACACCTTC,CASSPSRDRLNGYTF
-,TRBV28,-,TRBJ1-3,TGTGCCAGCAGTCCTCGCGGGGGCACGAACACCATATATTTT,CASSPRGGTNTIYF
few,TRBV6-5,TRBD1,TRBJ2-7,TGTGCCAGCAGCGCCGGGACAGGTCTCTACGAGCAGTACTTC,CASSAGTGLYEQYF
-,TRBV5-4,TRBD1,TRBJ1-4,TGTGCCAGCAGCGCTCGAGGGGGCGCCGGAGAAAAACTGTTTTTT,CASSARGGAGEKLFF
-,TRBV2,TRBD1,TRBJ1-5,TGTGCCAGCAGTGGGGACAGGGGGAATCAGCCCCAGCATTTT,CASSGDRGNQPQHF
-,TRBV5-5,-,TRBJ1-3,TGTGCCAGCAGCTTCAATGTAGACACCATATATTTT,CASSFNVDTIYF
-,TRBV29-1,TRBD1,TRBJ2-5,TGCAGCGTTGATTACGGACAGGGCTCGAAGACCCAGTACTTC,CSVDYGQGSKTQYF
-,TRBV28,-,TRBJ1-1,TGTGCCAGCAGTTTATTCTCGTCGAGGAACACTGAAGCTTTCTTT,CASSLFSSRNTEAFF
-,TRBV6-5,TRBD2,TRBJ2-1,TGTGCCAGCAGGCTAGCGGGACACAATGAGCAGTTCTTC,CASRLAGHNEQFF
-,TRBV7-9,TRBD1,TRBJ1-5,TGTGCCAGCAGCTTAGGGGACAGGGCGAATCAGCCCCAGCATTTT,CASSLGDRANQPQHF
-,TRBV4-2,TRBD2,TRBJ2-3,TGTGCCAGCAGCCAAGATCCCCCCCTAGCGGGAGGGCATATAGATACGCAGTATTTT,CASSQDPPLAGGHIDTQYF
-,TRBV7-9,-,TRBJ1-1,TGTGCCAGCAGCTTAGGAGGGCAGGAGAACACTGAAGCTTTCTTT,CASSLGGQENTEAFF
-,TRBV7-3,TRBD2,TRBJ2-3,TGTGCCAGCAGCTTCGGGAGGGTCACAGATACGCAGTATTTT,CASSFGRVTDTQYF
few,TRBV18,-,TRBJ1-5,TGTGCCAGCTCACCGGACGGGGTTAATCAGCCCCAGCATTTT,CASSPDGVNQPQHF
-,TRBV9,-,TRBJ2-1,TGTGCCAGCAGCGGTACAGGCTTCAATGAGCAGTTCTTC,CASSGTGFNEQFF
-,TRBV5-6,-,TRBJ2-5,TGTGCCAGCAGCCGGGGTGACCCACAAGAGACCCAGTACTTC,CASSRGDPQETQYF
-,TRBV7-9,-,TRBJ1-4,TGTGCCAGCAGCAGGGGGTTGGGTGAAAAACTGTTTTTT,CASSRGLGEKLFF
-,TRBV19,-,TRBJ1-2,TGTGCCAGTACCTCCGTTAGAGGGAAAGGGAGCCTGCTTAACTATGGCTACACCTTC,CASTSVRGKGSLLNYGYTF
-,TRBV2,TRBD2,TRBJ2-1,TGTGCCAGCAGTCGAAGCGGGAGCGGGGGTAATGAGCAGTTCTTC,CASSRSGSGGNEQFF
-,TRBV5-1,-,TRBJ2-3,TGCGCCAGCAGCTTGGGTGTTGTCAGGGTAGCCGATACGCAGTATTTT,CASSLGVVRVADTQYF
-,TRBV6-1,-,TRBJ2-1,TGTGCCAGCAGTGATTACGTGGGGGCGTCACGATACAATGAGCAGTTCTTC,CASSDYVGASRYNEQFF
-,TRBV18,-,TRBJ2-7,TGTGCCAGCTCACCACCGGGCGGGAACTACGAGCAGTACTTC,CASSPPGGNYEQYF
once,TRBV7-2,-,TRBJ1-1,TGTGCCAGCAGCCAAGTAACAGTGAACACTGAAGCTTTCTTT,CASSQVTVNTEAFF
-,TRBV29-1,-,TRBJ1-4,TGCAGCGTTGAAGACCCGGCGGGGGAAAAACTGTTTTTT,CSVEDPAGEKLFF
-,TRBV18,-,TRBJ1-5,TGTGCCAGCTCACCACCCGAGAGTAATCAGCCCCAGCATTTT,CASSPPESNQPQHF
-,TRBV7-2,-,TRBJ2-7,TGTGCCAGCAGCTTAGTCGCTGGGACTCGAGAGCAGTACTTC,CASSLVAGTREQYF